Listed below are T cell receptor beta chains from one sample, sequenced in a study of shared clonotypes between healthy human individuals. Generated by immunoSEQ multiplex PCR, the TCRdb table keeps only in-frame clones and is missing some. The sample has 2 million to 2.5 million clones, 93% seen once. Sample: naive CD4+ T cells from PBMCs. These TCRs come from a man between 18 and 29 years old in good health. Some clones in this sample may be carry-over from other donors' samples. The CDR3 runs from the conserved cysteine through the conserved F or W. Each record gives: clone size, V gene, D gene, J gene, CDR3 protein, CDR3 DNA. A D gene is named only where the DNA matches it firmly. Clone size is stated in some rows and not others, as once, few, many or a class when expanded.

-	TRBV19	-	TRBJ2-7	CASSIGDDLRSQQYF	TGTGCCAGTAGTATTGGTGATGATCTACGCTCGCAGCAGTACTTC
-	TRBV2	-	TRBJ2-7	CASSESRGPYEQYF	TGTGCCAGCAGTGAATCCCGGGGACCCTACGAGCAGTACTTC
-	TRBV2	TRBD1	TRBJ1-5	CASSPGQGRNQPQHF	TGTGCCAGCAGTCCGGGACAGGGACGGAATCAGCCCCAGCATTTT
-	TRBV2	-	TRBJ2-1	CASTKGGSLYNEQFF	TGTGCCAGCACGAAGGGGGGGTCCCTCTACAATGAGCAGTTCTTC
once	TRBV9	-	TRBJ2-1	CASSVGAGAGSYNEQFF	TGTGCCAGCAGCGTAGGTGCCGGCGCGGGGTCCTACAATGAGCAGTTCTTC
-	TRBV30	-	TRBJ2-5	CAWTPLDSQETQYF	TGTGCCTGGACCCCGCTGGACAGTCAAGAGACCCAGTACTTC
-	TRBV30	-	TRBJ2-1	CAWRGAGALPTSYNEQFF	TGTGCCTGGAGGGGTGCAGGGGCTCTACCAACCTCCTACAATGAGCAGTTCTTC
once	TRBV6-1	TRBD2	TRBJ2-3	CASSEMGRLAGFTDTQYF	TGTGCCAGCAGTGAAATGGGCCGACTAGCGGGATTCACAGATACGCAGTATTTT
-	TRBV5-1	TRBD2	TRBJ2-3	CASSPGGPTDTQYF	TGCGCCAGCAGCCCGGGGGGACCGACAGATACGCAGTATTTT
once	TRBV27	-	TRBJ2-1	CASSLRALGEFYNEQFF	TGTGCCAGCAGTTTGCGGGCTCTAGGGGAGTTCTACAATGAGCAGTTCTTC
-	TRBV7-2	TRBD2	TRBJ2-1	CASSLGGTSGTYNEQFF	TGTGCCAGCAGCTTAGGAGGGACTAGCGGGACCTACAATGAGCAGTTCTTC
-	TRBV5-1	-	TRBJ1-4	CASSLPPPSAGRDLREKLFF	TGCGCCAGCAGCTTGCCACCTCCATCTGCGGGGCGCGATCTACGAGAAAAACTGTTTTTT
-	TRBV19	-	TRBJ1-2	CASLRGSGYTF	TGTGCCTCGTTGCGTGGCTCTGGCTACACCTTC
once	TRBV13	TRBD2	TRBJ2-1	CASSRSGSVLNEQFF	TGTGCCAGCAGCCGAAGCGGGAGCGTTTTGAATGAGCAGTTCTTC
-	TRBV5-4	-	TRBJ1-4	CASSHIYAEKLFF	TGTGCCAGCAGCCACATCTATGCCGAAAAACTGTTTTTT
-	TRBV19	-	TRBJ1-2	CASSILPAAYYGYTF	TGTGCCAGTAGTATACTTCCCGCAGCCTACTATGGCTACACCTTC
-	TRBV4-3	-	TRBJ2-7	CASSQERNTHEQYF	TGCGCCAGCAGCCAAGAGAGGAATACCCACGAGCAGTACTTC
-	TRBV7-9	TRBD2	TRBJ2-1	CASRRLAGADNEQFF	TGTGCCAGCAGGCGGCTAGCGGGAGCCGACAATGAGCAGTTCTTC
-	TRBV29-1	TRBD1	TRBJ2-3	CSARQGGDTQYF	TGCAGCGCTAGACAGGGGGGGGATACGCAGTATTTT
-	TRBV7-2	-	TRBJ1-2	CASSLAREVNYGYTF	TGTGCCAGCAGCTTAGCGCGGGAAGTGAACTATGGCTACACCTTC
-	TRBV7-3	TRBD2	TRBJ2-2	CASSAKRGLTGELFF	TGTGCCAGCAGCGCAAAGCGGGGCCTCACCGGGGAGCTGTTTTTT
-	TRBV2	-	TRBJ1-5	CASSDGVNQPQHF	TGTGCCAGCAGTGACGGCGTAAATCAGCCCCAGCATTTT
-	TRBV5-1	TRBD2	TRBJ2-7	CASSPLAGGIGEQYF	TGCGCCAGCAGCCCCCTAGCGGGGGGGATCGGCGAGCAGTACTTC